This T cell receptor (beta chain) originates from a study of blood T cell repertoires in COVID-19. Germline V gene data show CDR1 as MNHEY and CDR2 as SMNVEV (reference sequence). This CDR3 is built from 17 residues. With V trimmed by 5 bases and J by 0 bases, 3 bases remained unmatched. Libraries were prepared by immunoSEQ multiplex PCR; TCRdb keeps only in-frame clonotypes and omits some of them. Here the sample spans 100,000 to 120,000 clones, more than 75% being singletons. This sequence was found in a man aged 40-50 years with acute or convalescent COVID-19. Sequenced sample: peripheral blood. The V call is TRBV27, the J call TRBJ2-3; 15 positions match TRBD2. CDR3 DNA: TGTGCCAGCAGTGGGACTAGCGGGGGGCCAAGCACAGATACGCAGTATTTT. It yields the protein CASSGTSGGPSTDTQYF.